The clone carrying this T cell receptor beta chain was counted at least ten times. The antigen remains undetermined. Each CDR3 protein gets one entry after TCRdb re-called the 5' RACE reads with MiXCR. The sample holds some 26,000 distinct CDR3 sequences; 6.6% are singletons and the top ten take more than 8.5%. This record belongs to a study of neurological immune-mediated disorders. Germline V lookup: CDR1 SQVTM, CDR2 ANQGSEA. Trimming took 4 bases from V and 5 from J, leaving 8 bases between them. The CDR3 loop spans 12 amino acids. 2 million PBMCs stored at -80 C were the source of the unsorted libraries. General study results and limits: Across subjects, no CDR3 amino acid sequence appeared in expanded clones of more than one subject, a finding that suggested private repertoires in all groups.

This clonotype was obtained from a woman aged 50 to 60 in good health. The sample comprised PBMCs. The V and J genes are TRBV29-1 and TRBJ1-4; D is unclear. CDR3 in amino acids: CSVVSANEKLFF. The CDR3 region has the DNA TGCAGCGTTGTGTCTGCAAATGAAAAACTGTTTTTT.